The present entry profiles one T cell receptor beta chain with its context. As yet, its antigen is unknown. With 7 bases clipped from V and 10 bases from J, the junction kept 13 bases outside the gene matches. From germline, CDR1 is SQVTM and CDR2 ANQGSEA. There are 12 residues in the CDR3. The data stem from a study of identical twins. General study results and limits: Beta out-of-frame sequences showed weaker excess twin sharing. Cross-sectional statistical analysis, not tracking of the same donors, underpinned the conclusions. Modelling approaches yielded underestimates of out-of-frame TCR alpha sharing between monozygotic twins. For cord blood, abundant beta clonotypes had fewer insertions, unlike memory repertoires, which showed none.

Using its own MiXCR run on the 5' RACE reads, TCRdb lists one record per CDR3 protein. The top ten hold 0.25% to 0.3% of the sample, which has more than 1.5 million distinct CDR3 sequences, 32% seen once. The clonotype originates from a newborn girl in good health. This chain joins TRBV29-1 and TRBJ2-7, with 7 bases identical to TRBD1. The sample consisted of cord blood. CDR3 region: CSGITGVNTQYF. Here the CDR3 DNA reads TGCAGCGGCATCACAGGGGTTAATACCCAGTACTTC.